This TCR beta chain was obtained from a study of T cells in Graves' hyperthyroidism and ophthalmopathy. The CDR3 regions of TCR beta were amplified from RNA transcripts. HTBI primers drove first-round RT-PCR of the TCR CDR3. TCRdb analysed the multiplex PCR reads with MiXCR anew, one entry per CDR3 protein. The sample has about 410,000 distinct CDR3 sequences; approximately 14% are singletons. CDR3 size: 11 residues. V lost 5 bases and J lost 7, with 8 bases in between. The sequence was collected from a woman between 25 and 40 years old with Graves' ophthalmopathy. The chain couples TRBV12-3 or TRBV12-4 to TRBJ1-2; the D is unclear. Sample: blood. The CDR3 here is CASSKDGGYTF. Here the CDR3 DNA reads TGTGCCAGCAGTAAGGATGGTGGCTACACCTTC.